The clone carrying this T cell receptor (beta chain) is labeled medium-sized. This sample stems from a study of blood T cell repertoires in COVID-19. Across the study: COVID-19 samples from acute and convalescent phases originated in the United States, Italy and Spain. T cells, B-cell-depleted T cells, or PBMCs supplied cDNA or gDNA.

The CDR3 is made up of 14 amino acids. In germline, CDR1 is MNHEY, CDR2 SVGAGI. Trimming removed 6 bases at V and 7 bases at J, with 15 bases between. As originally analysed: By means of reference gene primer amplification, nucleated cell counts were estimated. The method was immunoSEQ multiplex PCR; TCRdb's version includes in-frame clones alone and lacks a portion of them. That table supplies the V and J calls and clone size; D and trimming were determined from the DNA. The sample has about 25,000 clones, nearly 90% seen once. The V call is TRBV6-5, the J call TRBJ2-2; maybe TRBD1 (5 bases). This TCR was sampled from a man aged 65 to 85 with acute or convalescent COVID-19. Sequenced input: peripheral blood. Written as DNA, the CDR3 is TGTGCCAGCAGCATCGCCAGGGTTGGCGGGGAGCTGTTTTTT. It specifies CASSIARVGGELFF.